This TCR beta chain came from a study of technical replicates of blood from a handful of donors. Measured with immunoSEQ multiplex PCR; TCRdb has only the in-frame clones, and not every one. The sample lists around 72,000 clones, roughly 93% occurring once. Trimming took 4 bases from V and 2 from J; bases not matched to a gene: 0. CDR3 length: 14 residues. CDR1 is MNHNS, CDR2 SASEGT, per germline. V usage is TRBV6-1 and J usage is TRBJ1-4; 8 positions agree with TRBD1. The TCR comes from a human donor in good health. Material for sequencing was T cells isolated from PBMCs. The CDR3 DNA reads as TGTGCCAGCAGTGGACAGGGGACTAATGAAAAACTGTTTTTT. Translation: CASSGQGTNEKLFF.